This T cell receptor beta chain came from a study of cytotoxic CD8 clonotypes in ibrutinib-treated CLL. Study-level information: Treatment had run for a median roughly 12 months, range 6 to 36, when response samples were taken. Mean values per sample were a few hundred thousand productive templates and under 100,000 productive rearrangements.

Trimming left V 0 bases short and J 3 bases short, with 15 bases between. The CDR3 totals 16 residues. Germline CDR1 reads SGHAT; CDR2 reads FQNNGV. Points on this clone: The antigen remains undetermined.

The protocol was immunoSEQ multiplex PCR, while the TCRdb copy is restricted to in-frame clones and leaves out a portion. The profile shows about 130,000 clones, 80% to 90% of them singletons. Overall study results and limits: Sampling time points were not equivalent between sustained-remission and progressing patients. Whereas clonality rose at ibrutinib response, it declined toward baseline at progression.

The sample in question was PBMCs, obtained after 24 months of ibrutinib treatment. The TCR was taken from a human donor with chronic lymphocytic leukemia. The chain recombines TRBV11-2 with TRBJ2-7; possible D gene TRBD2, 7 bases. The CDR3 here is CASSLDRSGGLYEQYF. CDR3 DNA sequence: TGTGCCAGCAGCTTAGATAGGTCCGGGGGGCTCTACGAGCAGTACTTC.